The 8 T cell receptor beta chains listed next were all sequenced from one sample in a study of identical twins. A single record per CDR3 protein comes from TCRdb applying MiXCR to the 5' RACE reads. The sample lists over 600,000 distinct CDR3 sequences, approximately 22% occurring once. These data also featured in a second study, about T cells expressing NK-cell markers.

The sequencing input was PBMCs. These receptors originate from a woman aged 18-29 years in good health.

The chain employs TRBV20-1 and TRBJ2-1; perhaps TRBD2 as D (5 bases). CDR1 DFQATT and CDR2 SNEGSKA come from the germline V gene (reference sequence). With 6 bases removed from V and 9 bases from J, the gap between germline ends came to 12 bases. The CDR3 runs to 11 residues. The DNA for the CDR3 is TGCAGTGCGAGGGCCGTTGGTGAGCAGTTCTTC. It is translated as CSARAVGEQFF.

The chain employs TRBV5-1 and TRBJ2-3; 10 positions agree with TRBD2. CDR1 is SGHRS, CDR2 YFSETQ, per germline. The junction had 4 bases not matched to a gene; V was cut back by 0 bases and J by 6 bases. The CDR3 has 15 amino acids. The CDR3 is CASSLEGSGGDTQYF. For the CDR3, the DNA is TGCGCCAGCAGCTTGGAAGGTAGCGGGGGGGATACGCAGTATTTT.

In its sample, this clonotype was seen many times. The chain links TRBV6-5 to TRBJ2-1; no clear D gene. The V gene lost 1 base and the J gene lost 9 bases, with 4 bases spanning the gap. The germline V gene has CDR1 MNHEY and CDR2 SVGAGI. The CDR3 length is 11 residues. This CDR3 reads CASSYFGEQFF. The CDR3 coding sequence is TGTGCCAGCAGTTACTTCGGTGAGCAGTTCTTC.

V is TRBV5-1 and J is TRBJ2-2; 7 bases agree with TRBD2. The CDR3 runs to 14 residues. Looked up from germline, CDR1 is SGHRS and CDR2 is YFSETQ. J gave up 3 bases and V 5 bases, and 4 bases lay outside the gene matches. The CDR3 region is CASSLAADTGELFF. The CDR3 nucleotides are TGCGCCAGCAGTCTAGCGGCGGACACCGGGGAGCTGTTTTTT. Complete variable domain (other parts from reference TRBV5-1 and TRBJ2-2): KAGVTQTPRYLIKTRGQQVTLSCSPISGHRSVSWYQQTPGQGLQFLFEYFSETQRNKGNFPGRFSGRQFSNSRSEMNVSTLELGDSALYLCASSLAADTGELFFGEGSRLTVL.

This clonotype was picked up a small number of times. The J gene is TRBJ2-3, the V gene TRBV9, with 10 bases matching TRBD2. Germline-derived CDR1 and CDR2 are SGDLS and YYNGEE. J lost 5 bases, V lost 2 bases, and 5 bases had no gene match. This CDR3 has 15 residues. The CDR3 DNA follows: TGTGCCAGCAGCGTCAGAGCGGGGGGGAGAGATACGCAGTATTTT. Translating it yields CASSVRAGGRDTQYF. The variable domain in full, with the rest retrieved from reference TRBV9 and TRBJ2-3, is DSGVTQTPKHLITATGQRVTLRCSPRSGDLSVYWYQQSLDQGLQFLIQYYNGEERAKGNILERFSAQQFPDLHSELNLSSLELGDSALYFCASSVRAGGRDTQYFGPGTRLTVL.

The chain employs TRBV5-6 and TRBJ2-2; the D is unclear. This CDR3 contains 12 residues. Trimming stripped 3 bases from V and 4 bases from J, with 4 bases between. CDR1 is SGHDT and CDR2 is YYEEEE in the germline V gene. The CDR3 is CASSWTTGELFF. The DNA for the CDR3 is TGTGCCAGCAGCTGGACCACCGGGGAGCTGTTTTTT.

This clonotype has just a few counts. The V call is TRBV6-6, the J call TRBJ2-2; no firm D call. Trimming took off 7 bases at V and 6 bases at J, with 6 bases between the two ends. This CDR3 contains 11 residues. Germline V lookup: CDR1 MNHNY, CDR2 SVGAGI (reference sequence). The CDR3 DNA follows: TGTGCCAGCAATGATGCCGGGGAGCTGTTTTTT. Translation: CASNDAGELFF.

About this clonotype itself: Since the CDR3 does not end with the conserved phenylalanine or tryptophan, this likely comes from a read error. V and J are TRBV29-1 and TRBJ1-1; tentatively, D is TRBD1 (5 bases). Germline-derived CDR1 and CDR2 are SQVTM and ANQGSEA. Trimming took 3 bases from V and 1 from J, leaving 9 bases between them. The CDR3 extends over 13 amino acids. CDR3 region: CSVESGANTEAFS. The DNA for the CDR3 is TGCAGCGTTGAGTCCGGGGCGAACACTGAAGCTTTCTCT.